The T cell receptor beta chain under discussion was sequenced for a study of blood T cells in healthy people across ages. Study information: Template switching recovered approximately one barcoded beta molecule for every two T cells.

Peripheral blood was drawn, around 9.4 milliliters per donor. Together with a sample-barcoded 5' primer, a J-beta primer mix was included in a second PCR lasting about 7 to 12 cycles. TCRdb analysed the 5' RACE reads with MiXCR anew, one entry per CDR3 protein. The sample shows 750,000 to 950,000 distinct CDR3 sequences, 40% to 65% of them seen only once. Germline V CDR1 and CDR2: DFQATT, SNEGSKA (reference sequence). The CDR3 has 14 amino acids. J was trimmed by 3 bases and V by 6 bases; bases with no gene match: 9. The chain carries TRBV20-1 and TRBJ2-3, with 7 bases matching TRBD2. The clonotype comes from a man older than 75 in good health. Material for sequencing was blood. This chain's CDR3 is CSAGAASGTDTQYF. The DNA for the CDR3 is TGCAGTGCCGGTGCGGCTAGCGGAACAGATACGCAGTATTTT.